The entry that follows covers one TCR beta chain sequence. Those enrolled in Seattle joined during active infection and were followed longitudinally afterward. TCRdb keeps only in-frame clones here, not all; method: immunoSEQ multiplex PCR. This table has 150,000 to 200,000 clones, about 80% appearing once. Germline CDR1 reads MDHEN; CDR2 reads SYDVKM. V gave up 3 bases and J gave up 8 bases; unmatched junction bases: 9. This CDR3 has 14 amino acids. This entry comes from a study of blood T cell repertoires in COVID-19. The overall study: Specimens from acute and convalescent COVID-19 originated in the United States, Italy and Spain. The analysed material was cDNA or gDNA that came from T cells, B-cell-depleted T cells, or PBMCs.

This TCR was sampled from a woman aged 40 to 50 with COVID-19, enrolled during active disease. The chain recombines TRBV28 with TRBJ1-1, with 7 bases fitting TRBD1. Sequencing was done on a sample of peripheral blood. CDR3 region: CASSFRQGTTEAFF. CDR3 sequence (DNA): TGTGCCAGCAGTTTCCGACAGGGAACGACCGAAGCTTTCTTT.